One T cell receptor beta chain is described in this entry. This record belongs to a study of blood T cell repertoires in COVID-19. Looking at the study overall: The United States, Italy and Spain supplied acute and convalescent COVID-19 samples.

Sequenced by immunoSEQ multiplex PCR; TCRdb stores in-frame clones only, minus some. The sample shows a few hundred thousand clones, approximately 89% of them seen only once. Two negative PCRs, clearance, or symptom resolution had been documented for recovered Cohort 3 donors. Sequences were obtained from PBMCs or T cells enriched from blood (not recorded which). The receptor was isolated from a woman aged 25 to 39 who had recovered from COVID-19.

CDR3 sequence (DNA): TGTGCCAGCAGCTTAGCGCAATTGGGACAGGGTAGCAATCAGCCCCAGCATTTT. Translated: CASSLAQLGQGSNQPQHF. This rearrangement joins TRBV7-2 to TRBJ1-5, with TRBD1 matching 9 bases. Germline CDR1 SGHTA, CDR2 FQGNSA. There are 18 residues in the CDR3. Germline trimming cut 0 bases from V and 0 bases from J; bases unmatched to any gene: 6.